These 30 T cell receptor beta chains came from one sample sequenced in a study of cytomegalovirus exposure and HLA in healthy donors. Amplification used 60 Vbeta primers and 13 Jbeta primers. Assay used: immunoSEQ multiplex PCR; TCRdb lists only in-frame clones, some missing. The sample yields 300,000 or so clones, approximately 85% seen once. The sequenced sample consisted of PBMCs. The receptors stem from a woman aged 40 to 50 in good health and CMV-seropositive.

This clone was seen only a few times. This CDR3 reads CASGTPYEQYF. The DNA for the CDR3 is TGTGCCAGCGGGACTCCCTACGAGCAGTACTTC. The V call is TRBV7-2, the J call TRBJ2-7; D might be TRBD2 (6 bases). Germline CDR1 is SGHTA and CDR2 is FQGNSA. Deletions cut 8 bases from V and 2 bases from J, with 7 bases between. The CDR3 has 11 amino acids.

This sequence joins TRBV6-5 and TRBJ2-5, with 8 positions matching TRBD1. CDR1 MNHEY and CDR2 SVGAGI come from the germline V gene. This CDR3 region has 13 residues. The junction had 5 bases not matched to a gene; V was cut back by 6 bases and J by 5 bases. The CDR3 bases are TGTGCCAGCAGAGAACAGGGGGTGGAGACCCAGTACTTC. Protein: CASREQGVETQYF.

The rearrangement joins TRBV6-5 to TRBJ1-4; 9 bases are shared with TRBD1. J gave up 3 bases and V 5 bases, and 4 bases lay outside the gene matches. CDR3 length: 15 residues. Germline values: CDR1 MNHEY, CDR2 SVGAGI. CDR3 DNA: TGTGCCAGCAGTGGGACAGGGAGGCCTAATGAAAAACTGTTTTTT. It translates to CASSGTGRPNEKLFF.

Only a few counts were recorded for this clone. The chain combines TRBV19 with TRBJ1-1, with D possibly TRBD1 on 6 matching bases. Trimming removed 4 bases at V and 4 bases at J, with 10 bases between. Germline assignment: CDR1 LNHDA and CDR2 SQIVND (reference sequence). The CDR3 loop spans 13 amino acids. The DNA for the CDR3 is TGTGCCAGTAGTAAAGGACAGTCCACTGAAGCTTTCTTT. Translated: CASSKGQSTEAFF.

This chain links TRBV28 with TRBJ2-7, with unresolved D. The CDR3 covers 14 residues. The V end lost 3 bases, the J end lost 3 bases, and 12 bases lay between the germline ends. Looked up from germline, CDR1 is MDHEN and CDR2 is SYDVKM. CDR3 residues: CASSLETDNYEQYF. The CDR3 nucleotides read TGTGCCAGCAGTTTGGAAACAGATAACTACGAGCAGTACTTC.

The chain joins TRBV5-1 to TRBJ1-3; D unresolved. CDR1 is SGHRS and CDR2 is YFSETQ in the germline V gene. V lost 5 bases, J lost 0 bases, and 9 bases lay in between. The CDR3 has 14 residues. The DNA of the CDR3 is TGCGCCAGCAGACCTGACATCTCTGGAAACACCATATATTTT. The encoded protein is CASRPDISGNTIYF.

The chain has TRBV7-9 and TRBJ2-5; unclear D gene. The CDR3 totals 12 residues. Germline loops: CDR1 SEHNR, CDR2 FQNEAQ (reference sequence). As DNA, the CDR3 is TGTGCAGAATATAGTACCGAAGAGACCCAGTACTTC. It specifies CAEYSTEETQYF.

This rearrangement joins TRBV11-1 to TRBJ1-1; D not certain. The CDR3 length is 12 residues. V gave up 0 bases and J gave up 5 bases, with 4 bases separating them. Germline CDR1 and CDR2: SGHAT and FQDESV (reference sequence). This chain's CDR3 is CASSLASTEAFF. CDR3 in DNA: TGTGCCAGCAGCTTAGCGTCGACTGAAGCTTTCTTT.

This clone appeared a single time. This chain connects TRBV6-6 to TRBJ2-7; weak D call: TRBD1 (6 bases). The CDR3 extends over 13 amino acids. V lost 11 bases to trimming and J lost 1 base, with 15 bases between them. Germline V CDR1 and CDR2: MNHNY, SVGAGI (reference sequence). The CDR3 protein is CAGGDGVSYEQYF. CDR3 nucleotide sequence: TGTGCCGGGGGCGATGGGGTGTCCTACGAGCAGTACTTC.

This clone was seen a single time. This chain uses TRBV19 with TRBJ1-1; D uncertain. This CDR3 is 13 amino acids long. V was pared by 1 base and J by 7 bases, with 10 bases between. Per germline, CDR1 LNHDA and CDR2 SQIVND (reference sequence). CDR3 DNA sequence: TGTGCCAGTAGTATAGCCGTCCGGAGTGAAGCTTTCTTT. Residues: CASSIAVRSEAFF.

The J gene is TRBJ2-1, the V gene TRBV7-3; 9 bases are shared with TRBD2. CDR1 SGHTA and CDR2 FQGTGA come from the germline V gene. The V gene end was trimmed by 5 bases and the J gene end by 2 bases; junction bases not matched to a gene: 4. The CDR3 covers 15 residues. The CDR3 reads CASSPQREAYNEQFF. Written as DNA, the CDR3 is TGTGCCAGCAGCCCCCAGCGGGAGGCCTACAATGAGCAGTTCTTC. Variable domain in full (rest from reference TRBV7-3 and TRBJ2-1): GAGVSQTPSNKVTEKGKYVELRCDPISGHTALYWYRQSLGQGPEFLIYFQGTGAADDSGLPNDRFFAVRPEGSVSTLKIQRTERGDSAVYLCASSPQREAYNEQFFGPGTRLTVL.

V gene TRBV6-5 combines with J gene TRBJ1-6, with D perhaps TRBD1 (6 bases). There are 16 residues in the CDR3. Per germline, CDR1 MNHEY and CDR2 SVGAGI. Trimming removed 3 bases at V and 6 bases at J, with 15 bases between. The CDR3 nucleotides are TGTGCCAGCAGTTATATCAGGGGCCAGAGTAATTCACCCCTCCACTTT. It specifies CASSYIRGQSNSPLHF.

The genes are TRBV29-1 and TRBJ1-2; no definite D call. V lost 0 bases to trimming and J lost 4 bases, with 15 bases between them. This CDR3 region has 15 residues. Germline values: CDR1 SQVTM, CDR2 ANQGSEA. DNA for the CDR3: TGCAGCGTTGAAGATACCTGGCCAGGAGGCTATGGCTACACCTTC. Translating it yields CSVEDTWPGGYGYTF.

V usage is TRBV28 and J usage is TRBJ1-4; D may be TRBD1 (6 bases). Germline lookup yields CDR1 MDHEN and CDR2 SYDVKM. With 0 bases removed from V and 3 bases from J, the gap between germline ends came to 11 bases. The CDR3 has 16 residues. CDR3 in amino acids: CASSLWPGAANEKLFF. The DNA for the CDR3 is TGTGCCAGCAGTTTATGGCCAGGGGCGGCTAATGAAAAACTGTTTTTT.

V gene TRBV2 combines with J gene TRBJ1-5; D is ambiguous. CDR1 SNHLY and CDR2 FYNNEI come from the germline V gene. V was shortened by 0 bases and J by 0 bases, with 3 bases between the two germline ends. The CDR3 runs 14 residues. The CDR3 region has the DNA TGTGCCAGCAGTGAAGCTTATAGCAATCAGCCCCAGCATTTT. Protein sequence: CASSEAYSNQPQHF.

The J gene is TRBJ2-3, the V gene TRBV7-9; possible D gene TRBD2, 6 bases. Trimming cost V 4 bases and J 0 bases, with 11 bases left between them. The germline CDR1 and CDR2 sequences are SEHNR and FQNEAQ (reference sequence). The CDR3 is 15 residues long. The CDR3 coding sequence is TGTGCCAGCAGCTATAGCGGAGGAAGCACAGATACGCAGTATTTT. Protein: CASSYSGGSTDTQYF.

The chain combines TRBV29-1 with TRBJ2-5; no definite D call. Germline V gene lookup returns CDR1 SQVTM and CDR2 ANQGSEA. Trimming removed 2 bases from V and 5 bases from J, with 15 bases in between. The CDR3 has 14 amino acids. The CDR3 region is CSVEPAARVETQYF. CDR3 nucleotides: TGCAGCGTTGAACCCGCAGCTCGGGTTGAGACCCAGTACTTC.

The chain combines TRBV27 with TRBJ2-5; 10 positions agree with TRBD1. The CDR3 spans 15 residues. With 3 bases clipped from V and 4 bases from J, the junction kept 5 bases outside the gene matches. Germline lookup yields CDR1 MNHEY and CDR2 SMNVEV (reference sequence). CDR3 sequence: CASSFGTGERETQYF. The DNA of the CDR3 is TGTGCCAGCAGTTTCGGGACAGGGGAAAGAGAGACCCAGTACTTC.

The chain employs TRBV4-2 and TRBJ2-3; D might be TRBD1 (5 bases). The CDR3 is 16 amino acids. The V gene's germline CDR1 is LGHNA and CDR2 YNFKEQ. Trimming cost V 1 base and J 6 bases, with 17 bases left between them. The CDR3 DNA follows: TGTGCCAGCAGCCAAGTAGTAGTGGGTCCAGGGGATACGCAGTATTTT. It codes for CASSQVVVGPGDTQYF.

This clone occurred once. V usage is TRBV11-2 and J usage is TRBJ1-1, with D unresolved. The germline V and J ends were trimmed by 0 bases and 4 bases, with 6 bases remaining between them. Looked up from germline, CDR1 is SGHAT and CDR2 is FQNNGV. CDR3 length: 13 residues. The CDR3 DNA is TGTGCCAGCAGCTTAGATAGAGTCACTGAAGCTTTCTTT. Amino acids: CASSLDRVTEAFF.

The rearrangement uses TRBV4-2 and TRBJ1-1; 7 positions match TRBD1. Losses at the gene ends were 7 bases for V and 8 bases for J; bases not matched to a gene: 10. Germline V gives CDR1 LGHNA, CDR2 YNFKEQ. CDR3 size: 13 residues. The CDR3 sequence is CASNTIGTDEAFF. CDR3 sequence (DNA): TGTGCCAGCAATACCATCGGGACAGACGAAGCTTTCTTT.

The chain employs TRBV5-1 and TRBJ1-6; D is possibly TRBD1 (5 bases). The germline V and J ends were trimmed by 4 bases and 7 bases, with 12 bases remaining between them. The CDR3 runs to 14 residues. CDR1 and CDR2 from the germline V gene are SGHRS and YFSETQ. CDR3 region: CASSLTAANSPLHF. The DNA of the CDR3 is TGCGCCAGCAGCCTGACAGCAGCCAATTCACCCCTCCACTTT.

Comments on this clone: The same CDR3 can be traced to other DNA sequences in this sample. The CDR3 sequence is CASSYSDRGPYEQYF. The CDR3 bases are TGTGCCAGCAGTTACTCCGACAGGGGCCCCTACGAGCAGTACTTC. The V and J genes are TRBV6-5 and TRBJ2-7; 8 bases map to TRBD1. Germline values: CDR1 MNHEY, CDR2 SVGAGI. The CDR3 is 15 residues long. V lost 0 bases and J lost 2; bases outside the gene matches: 3.

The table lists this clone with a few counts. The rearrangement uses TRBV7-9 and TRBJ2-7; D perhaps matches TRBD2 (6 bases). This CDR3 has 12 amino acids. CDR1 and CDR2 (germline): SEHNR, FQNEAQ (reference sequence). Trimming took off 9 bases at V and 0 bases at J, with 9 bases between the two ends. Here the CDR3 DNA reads TGTGCCAGTCGCGGGGACTCCTACGAGCAGTACTTC. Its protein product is CASRGDSYEQYF.

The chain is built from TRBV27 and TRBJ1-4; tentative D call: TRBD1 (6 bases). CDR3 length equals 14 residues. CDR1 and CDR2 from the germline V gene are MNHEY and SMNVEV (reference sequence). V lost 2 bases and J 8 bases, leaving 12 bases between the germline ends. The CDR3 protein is CASSLLGGGEKLFF. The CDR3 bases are TGTGCCAGCAGTTTACTAGGGGGTGGGGAAAAACTGTTTTTT.

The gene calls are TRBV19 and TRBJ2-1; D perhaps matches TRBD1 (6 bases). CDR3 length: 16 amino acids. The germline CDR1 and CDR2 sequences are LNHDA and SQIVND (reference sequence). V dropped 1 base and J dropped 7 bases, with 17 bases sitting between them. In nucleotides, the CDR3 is TGTGCCAGTAGTATAGGTGAGACAGGACTTCGAAATGAGCAGTTCTTC. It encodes CASSIGETGLRNEQFF.

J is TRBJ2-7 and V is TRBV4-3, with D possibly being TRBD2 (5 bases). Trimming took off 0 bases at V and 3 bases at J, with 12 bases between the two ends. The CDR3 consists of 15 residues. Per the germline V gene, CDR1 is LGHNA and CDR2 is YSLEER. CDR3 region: CASSQDPSGNYEQYF. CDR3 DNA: TGCGCCAGCAGCCAAGATCCCAGCGGAAACTACGAGCAGTACTTC.

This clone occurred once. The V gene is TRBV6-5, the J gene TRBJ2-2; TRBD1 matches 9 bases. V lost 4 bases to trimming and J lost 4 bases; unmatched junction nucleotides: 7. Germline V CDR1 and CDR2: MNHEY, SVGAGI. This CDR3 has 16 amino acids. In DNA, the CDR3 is TGTGCCAGCAGTTCACCGACAGGGGGAGGCACCGGGGAGCTGTTTTTT. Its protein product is CASSSPTGGGTGELFF.

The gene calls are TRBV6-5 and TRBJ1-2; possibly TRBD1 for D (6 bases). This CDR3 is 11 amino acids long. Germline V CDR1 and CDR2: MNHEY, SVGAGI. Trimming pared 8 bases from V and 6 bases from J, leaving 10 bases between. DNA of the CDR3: TGTGCCAGCGAGTCAGGGGATGGCTACACCTTC. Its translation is CASESGDGYTF.

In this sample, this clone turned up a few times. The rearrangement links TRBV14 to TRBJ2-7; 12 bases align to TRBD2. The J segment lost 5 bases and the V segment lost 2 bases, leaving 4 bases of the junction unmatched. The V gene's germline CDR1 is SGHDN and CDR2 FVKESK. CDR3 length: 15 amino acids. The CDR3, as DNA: TGTGCCAGCAGCCAACTAGCGGGAGGGCGTCACGAGCAGTACTTC. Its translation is CASSQLAGGRHEQYF.